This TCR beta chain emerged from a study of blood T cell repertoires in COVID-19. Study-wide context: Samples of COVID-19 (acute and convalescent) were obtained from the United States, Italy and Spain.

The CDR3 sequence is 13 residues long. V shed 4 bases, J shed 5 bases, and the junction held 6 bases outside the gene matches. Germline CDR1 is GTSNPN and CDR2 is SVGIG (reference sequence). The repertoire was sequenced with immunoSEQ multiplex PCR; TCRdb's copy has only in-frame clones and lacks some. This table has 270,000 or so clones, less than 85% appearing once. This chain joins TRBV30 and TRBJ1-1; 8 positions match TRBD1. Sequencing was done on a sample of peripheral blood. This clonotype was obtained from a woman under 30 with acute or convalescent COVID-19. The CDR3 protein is CAWKSGGQTEAFF. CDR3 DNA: TGTGCCTGGAAATCAGGGGGCCAGACTGAAGCTTTCTTT. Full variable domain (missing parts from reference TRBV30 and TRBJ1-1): SQTIHQWPATLVQPVGSPLSLECTVEGTSNPNLYWYRQAAGRGLQLLFYSVGIGQISSEVPQNLSASRPQDRQFILSSKKLLLSDSGFYLCAWKSGGQTEAFFGQGTRLTVV.